Following are 10 T cell receptor beta chains from one sample sequenced in a study of CD8+CD57+ T cells in acquired aplastic anemia. Profiling of TCR beta VDJ combinations and CDR3 sequences used genomic DNA as template. TCRdb reanalysed the reads using MiXCR and keeps one entry per CDR3 protein. The sample shows some 190,000 distinct CDR3 sequences, 40% to 50% of them seen only once. The sample consisted of sorted CD4+, CD8+, or CD8+CD57+ T cells (not recorded which) from PBMCs. These receptors all stem from a human donor in good health.

V usage is TRBV25-1 and J usage is TRBJ2-7; D remains unclear. V dropped 6 bases and J dropped 6 bases, with 9 bases sitting between them. The CDR3 totals 11 residues. In germline, CDR1 is MGHDK, CDR2 SYGVNS. The CDR3 spells CASSSNCEQYF. The CDR3 DNA reads as TGTGCCAGCAGCTCCAACTGCGAGCAGTACTTC.

The chain has TRBV12-5 and TRBJ1-5; D ambiguous. CDR1 is LGHNT and CDR2 is FRNRAP in the germline V gene. The CDR3 sequence is 12 residues long. V was shortened by 1 base and J by 7 bases, with 5 bases between the two germline ends. The CDR3 protein is CASGLDSQPQHF. The CDR3 DNA reads as TGTGCTAGTGGTTTGGATAGCCAGCCCCAGCATTTT.

The table lists this clonotype with many counts. This rearrangement joins TRBV27 to TRBJ2-7; perhaps TRBD1 as D (6 bases). This CDR3 has 13 residues. Per the germline V gene, CDR1 is MNHEY and CDR2 is SMNVEV (reference sequence). The ends were cut back, 6 bases at V and 7 bases at J, with 16 bases in the middle. For the CDR3, the DNA is TGTGCCAGCAGCCTAACAGGGTCGGGGGAGCAGTACTTC. It is translated as CASSLTGSGEQYF.

The chain has TRBV25-1 and TRBJ1-6; TRBD1 agrees at 10 bases. The CDR3 is made up of 17 amino acids. The V gene's germline CDR1 is MGHDK and CDR2 SYGVNS. Germline trimming cut 3 bases from V and 0 bases from J; bases unmatched to any gene: 2. CDR3 amino acids: CASSEGQGSSYNSPLHF. The CDR3 nucleotides read TGTGCCAGCAGTGAGGGACAGGGGAGCTCCTATAATTCACCCCTCCACTTT.

The rearrangement uses TRBV12-3 or TRBV12-4 and TRBJ1-6, with TRBD1 matching 7 bases. V lost 6 bases to trimming and J lost 10 bases; unmatched junction nucleotides: 6. This CDR3 comprises 13 residues. The CDR3 reads CASRYTGESPLHF. DNA for the CDR3: TGTGCCAGCAGGTACACAGGGGAATCACCCCTCCACTTT.

The rearrangement links TRBV15 to TRBJ1-1, with D uncertain. The CDR3 runs to 13 residues. Germline V gives CDR1 LNHNV, CDR2 YYDKDF (reference sequence). V was shortened by 8 bases and J by 1 base, with 11 bases between the two germline ends. CDR3 in amino acids: CATGPRTNTEAFF. Written as DNA, the CDR3 is TGTGCCACCGGCCCCCGGACGAACACTGAAGCTTTCTTT.

Comment on this clonotype: At one end, the junction sequence differs from germline, possibly due to a read error. V usage is TRBV12-3 or TRBV12-4 and J usage is TRBJ1-5; D gene ambiguous. CDR3 length equals 16 residues. In DNA, the CDR3 is TGTGCCAGCAGTTTATATGGGGATTATAGCAGTCAGCCCCAGCATTTT. Translation: CASSLYGDYSSQPQHF.

This sequence joins TRBV10-3 and TRBJ2-2; TRBD1 matches at 10 bases. The CDR3 covers 18 residues. Per germline, CDR1 ENHRY and CDR2 SYGVKD. V lost 0 bases and J lost 2; bases outside the gene matches: 6. The CDR3 nucleotides read TGTGCCATCAGTGAGTCCCTATTGACAGGGGGCAACACCGGGGAGCTGTTTTTT. Protein sequence: CAISESLLTGGNTGELFF.

The chain couples TRBV9 to TRBJ2-7, with D maybe TRBD1 (6 bases). This CDR3 comprises 14 residues. Deletions cut 0 bases from V and 3 bases from J, with 10 bases between. The germline V gene encodes CDR1 SGDLS and CDR2 YYNGEE. CDR3 bases: TGTGCCAGCAGCGTAGTCGGCAGGGGCTACGAGCAGTACTTC. Translated, it gives CASSVVGRGYEQYF.

The table lists this clonotype with many counts. The chain carries TRBV7-9 and TRBJ1-1; D is ambiguous. V was pared by 5 bases and J by 5 bases, with 12 bases between. This CDR3 has 13 residues. In germline, CDR1 is SEHNR, CDR2 FQNEAQ (reference sequence). This chain's CDR3 is CASSPNYGTEAFF. The CDR3 DNA reads TGTGCCAGCAGCCCGAACTATGGGACTGAAGCTTTCTTT.